This TCR beta chain was found in a study of blood T cell repertoires in COVID-19. Study summary: COVID-19 samples collected from the United States, Italy and Spain covered acute and convalescent phases.

Here immunoSEQ multiplex PCR was the method, and the copy in TCRdb shows in-frame clones only, minus some. This table holds about 310,000 clones, roughly 86% found once. The CDR3 totals 15 residues. The V end was cut by 4 bases, the J end by 14 bases, with 26 bases between. The J gene is TRBJ1-2, the V gene TRBV23-1; possible D gene TRBD1, 6 bases. TRBV23-1 is treated as an ORF (open reading frame) with a function not yet certain. The receptor's source is a woman aged 30 to 39 who had recovered from COVID-19. The sequenced sample was PBMCs or T cells enriched from blood (not recorded which). The CDR3 reads CASSLILGGLVEGTF. In DNA, the CDR3 is TGCGCCAGCAGTCTCATCCTAGGGGGACTAGTGGAGGGTACCTTC.